The T cell receptor beta chain under discussion was sequenced for a study of CD4 and CD8 cells across lung adenocarcinoma regions. Looked up from germline, CDR1 is LNHNV and CDR2 is YYDKDF (reference sequence). The length of the CDR3 is 14 residues. TCRdb fed the PCR reads into MiXCR, producing one record per CDR3 protein. This table holds some 20,000 distinct CDR3 sequences, 45% to 55% found once. The chain combines TRBV15 with TRBJ2-1; 8 bases align to TRBD1. The J call may not be correct, given that the DNA end is closer to TRBJ2-7. The source of this sequence is a male donor with lung adenocarcinoma. The CD4 and CD8 labels of this study may be unreliable. Sequencing was done on a sample of CD4+ T cells from the margin of a lung tumor. In DNA, the CDR3 is TGTGCCACCAGCGTCACAGGGGGAGGCTACGAGCAGTACTTC. Translation gives CATSVTGGGYEQYF.